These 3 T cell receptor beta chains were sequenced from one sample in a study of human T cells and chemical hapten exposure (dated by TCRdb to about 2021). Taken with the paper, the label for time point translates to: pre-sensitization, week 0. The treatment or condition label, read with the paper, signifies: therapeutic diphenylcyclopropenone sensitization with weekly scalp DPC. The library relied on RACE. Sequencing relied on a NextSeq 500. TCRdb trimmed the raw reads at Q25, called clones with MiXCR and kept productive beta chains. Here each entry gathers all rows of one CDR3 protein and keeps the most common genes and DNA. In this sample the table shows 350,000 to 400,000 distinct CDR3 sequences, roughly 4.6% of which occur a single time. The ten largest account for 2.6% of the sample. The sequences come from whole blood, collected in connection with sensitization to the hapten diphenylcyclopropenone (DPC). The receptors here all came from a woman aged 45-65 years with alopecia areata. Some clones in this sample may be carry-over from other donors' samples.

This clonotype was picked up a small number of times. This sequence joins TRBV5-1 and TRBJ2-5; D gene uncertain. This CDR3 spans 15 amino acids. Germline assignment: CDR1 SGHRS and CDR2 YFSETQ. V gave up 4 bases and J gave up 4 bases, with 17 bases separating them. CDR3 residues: CASSRSDGNVETQYF. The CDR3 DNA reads TGCGCCAGCAGCCGTTCCGACGGTAACGTAGAGACCCAGTACTTC.

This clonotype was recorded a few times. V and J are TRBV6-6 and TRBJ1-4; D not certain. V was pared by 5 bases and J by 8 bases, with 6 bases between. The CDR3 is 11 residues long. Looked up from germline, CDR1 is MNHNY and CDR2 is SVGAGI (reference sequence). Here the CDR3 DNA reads TGTGCCAGCAGTACACAGGAAAAACTGTTTTTT. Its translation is CASSTQEKLFF.

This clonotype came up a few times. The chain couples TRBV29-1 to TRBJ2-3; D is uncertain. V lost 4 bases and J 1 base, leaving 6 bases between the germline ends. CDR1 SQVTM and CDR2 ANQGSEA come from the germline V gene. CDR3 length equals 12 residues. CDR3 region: CSVVARTDTQYF. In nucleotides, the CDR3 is TGCAGCGTTGTAGCTCGCACAGATACGCAGTATTTT.